The rows below give T cell receptor beta chains drawn from one sample of a study of cytomegalovirus exposure and HLA in healthy donors. TCRdb keeps only in-frame clones here, not all; method: immunoSEQ multiplex PCR. Listed are roughly 60,000 clones; almost 4% falls within the top ten. Sequenced input: PBMCs. The origin of the receptors is a male donor in good health and CMV-seronegative. Both conserved end residues are part of each CDR3. Fields, in order: J gene, D gene, V gene, CDR3 DNA, CDR3 protein. A D gene is named only where the DNA matches it firmly.

>TRBJ1-3|NA|TRBV6-5
TGTGCCAGCAGTTACGGGACATCTGGAAACACCATATATTTT
CASSYGTSGNTIYF
>TRBJ1-2|NA|TRBV7-2
TGTGCCAGCAGTTCCGGGTCCTATGGCTACACCTTC
CASSSGSYGYTF
>TRBJ2-7|NA|TRBV7-2
TGTGCCAGCAGCTTAGCGGTCAGCTACGAGCAGTACTTC
CASSLAVSYEQYF
>TRBJ2-7|TRBD2|TRBV4-2
TGTGCCAGCAGCCAAGATAGTAGCGGGGGTTTAGGCGACCAGTACTTC
CASSQDSSGGLGDQYF
>TRBJ2-3|NA|TRBV5-4
TGTGCCAGCAGCTTGGACAGACTAGGTACGCAGTATTTT
CASSLDRLGTQYF
>TRBJ1-4|TRBD1|TRBV30
TGTGCCTGGAGTGTACGCGTGGGACAGGGGTCAGGGAAACTGTTTTTT
CAWSVRVGQGSGKLFF
>TRBJ2-2|TRBD2|TRBV7-2
TGTGCCAGCAGCTTAGCGGCTAGCGGGGGCGGGGAGCTGTTTTTT
CASSLAASGGGELFF
>TRBJ1-1|NA|TRBV6-5
TGTGCCAGCAGTTATCGCTGGAGGGAAAGGAGCACTGAAGCTTTCTTT
CASSYRWRERSTEAFF
>TRBJ2-7|NA|TRBV7-2
TGTGCCAGCAGCTTAGTGACAGGAACCTACGAGCAGTACTTC
CASSLVTGTYEQYF
>TRBJ2-7|NA|TRBV5-6
TGTGCCAGCAGCAGAGGACAGTTCTCCTACGAGCAGTACTTC
CASSRGQFSYEQYF
>TRBJ2-6|NA|TRBV28
TGTGCCAGCAGTCTTATACGCAGCTCTGGGGCCAACGTCCTGACTTTC
CASSLIRSSGANVLTF
>TRBJ1-1|NA|TRBV28
TGTGCCAGCAGTTTAGAGGCGGGAGGGGCGGGAGCTTTCTTT
CASSLEAGGAGAFF
>TRBJ1-6|NA|TRBV4-3
TGCGCCAGCAGCCAAGATCCCAACAGGTTAAATTCACCCCTACACTTT
CASSQDPNRLNSPLHF
>TRBJ2-4|TRBD1|TRBV5-1
TGCGCCAGCAGCTCCTTGGGGACAGGGGAAAACATTCAGTACTTC
CASSSLGTGENIQYF
>TRBJ1-2|NA|TRBV29-1
TGCAGCGTCCCCTTGCAGGGCGATAACTATGGCTACACCTTC
CSVPLQGDNYGYTF
>TRBJ2-7|TRBD2|TRBV5-4
TGTGCCAGCAGCCCCGGCCGGGACTACCTCAACTACGAGCAGTACTTC
CASSPGRDYLNYEQYF
>TRBJ1-4|NA|TRBV18
TGTGCCAGCTCTGCGGATGTCGCTGAAAAACTGTTTTTT
CASSADVAEKLFF
>TRBJ2-3|TRBD1|TRBV30
TGTGCCGGGAGTGATTACAGGGGGCGCGCAGATACGCAGTATTTT
CAGSDYRGRADTQYF
>TRBJ2-7|NA|TRBV5-1
TGCGCCAGCAGTCGAGACAGCGTCTACGAGCAGTACTTC
CASSRDSVYEQYF
>TRBJ1-6|NA|TRBV4-1
TGCGCCAGCAGCCAAGACCCAGGCCGTTATTATAATTCACCCCTCCACTTT
CASSQDPGRYYNSPLHF
>TRBJ2-1|TRBD1|TRBV6-4
TGTGCCAGCAGCCCGGACAGGGGATCCTACAATGAGCAGTTCTTC
CASSPDRGSYNEQFF
>TRBJ1-5|NA|TRBV4-1
TGCGCCAGCAGCCAACGACTGCCTACGGGCAATCAGCCCCAGCATTTT
CASSQRLPTGNQPQHF
>TRBJ2-4|NA|TRBV6-6
TGTGCCAGCAGTTACTCGGCTGGAGCCAAAAACATTCAGTACTTC
CASSYSAGAKNIQYF
>TRBJ2-7|NA|TRBV4-2
TGTGCCAGCAGCGGCGGGTTGCGCGAGCAGTACTTC
CASSGGLREQYF
>TRBJ1-1|TRBD1|TRBV5-1
TGCGCCAGCAGCAGCTGGGGGACAGGGGGTTCGACTGAAGCTTTCTTT
CASSSWGTGGSTEAFF
>TRBJ2-3|TRBD2|TRBV7-2
TGTGCCAGCAGCTTAGCTTACGGCGGGGGGGTAGCGGGCAATACGCAGTATTTT
CASSLAYGGGVAGNTQYF
>TRBJ2-1|TRBD2|TRBV5-4
TGTGCCAGCAGCTCCTTGCGGGGGGCCGACAATGAGCAGTTCTTC
CASSSLRGADNEQFF
>TRBJ1-2|NA|TRBV2
TGTGCCAGCAGTGCAACAGACTATGGCTACACCTTC
CASSATDYGYTF
>TRBJ2-3|NA|TRBV5-1
TGCGCCAGCACGCCGGGAAAGGACACAGATACGCAGTATTTT
CASTPGKDTDTQYF
>TRBJ1-6|NA|TRBV9
NA
CASSVATGNSPLHF
>TRBJ2-1|TRBD2|TRBV29-1
TGCAGCGTTGTGTCACTAGCGGGAGTCAATGAGCAGTTCTTC
CSVVSLAGVNEQFF
>TRBJ2-3|NA|TRBV12-5
TGTGCTAGTGGTTTGGGGCCAGGGGGCACAGATACGCAGTATTTT
CASGLGPGGTDTQYF
>TRBJ1-1|NA|TRBV11-3
TGTGACAGCAGCCGTACAGGGATCACTGAAGCTTTCTTT
CDSSRTGITEAFF
>TRBJ1-1|NA|TRBV4-1
TGCGCCAGCAGCCAAGGAGAGATCCGAGGGAACACTGAAGCTTTCTTT
CASSQGEIRGNTEAFF
>TRBJ2-7|NA|TRBV28
TGTGCCAGCAGTTTTACCACAGGGATTTTAGGCGACGAGCAGTACTTC
CASSFTTGILGDEQYF
>TRBJ1-2|NA|TRBV7-7
TGTGCTAGCAACCCAGGAAGCCTCTTC
CASNPGSLF
>TRBJ1-2|TRBD1|TRBV6-1
TGTGCCAGCAGTCAACAGGGGGCCGGGTATGGCTACACCTTC
CASSQQGAGYGYTF
>TRBJ2-7|TRBD2|TRBV28
TGTGCCAGCAGGAGAGTAAAACCTCGATTACCCAGACTAGCGGGAGACTTTTTCGCCTACGAGCAGTACTTC
CASRRVKPRLPRLAGDFFAYEQYF
>TRBJ2-5|TRBD2|TRBV5-5
TGTGCCAGCAGCTTCCCTTCGGGAGGGGCCTCCCAAGAGACCCAGTACTTC
CASSFPSGGASQETQYF
>TRBJ2-1|TRBD2|TRBV4-1
TGCGCCAGCAGCCTCCGGGGAGCGGGGGAAAATGAGCAGTTCTTC
CASSLRGAGENEQFF
>TRBJ1-4|NA|TRBV29-1
TGCAGCGTTATAGACCCGGGAAAAGAGGAAAAACTGTTTTTT
CSVIDPGKEEKLFF
>TRBJ1-1|NA|TRBV6-5
TGTGCCAGCAGTTACACCGGGTACGAAAACACTGAAGCTTTCTTT
CASSYTGYENTEAFF
>TRBJ2-2|TRBD1|TRBV4-1
TGCGCCAGCAGCCGGGGGACAGGGAACACCGGGGAGCTGTTTTTT
CASSRGTGNTGELFF
>TRBJ1-1|NA|TRBV5-6
TGTGCCAGCAGCTTGGACGGCCGCGGGACGAACACTGAAGCTTTCTTT
CASSLDGRGTNTEAFF
>TRBJ1-5|NA|TRBV19
TGTGCCAGTAGATTACAGGGTGGAGCCCAGCCCCAGCATTTT
CASRLQGGAQPQHF
>TRBJ2-7|NA|TRBV28
TGTGCCATCGATAGCGGAGCCCACGACAAGCAGTACTTC
CAIDSGAHDKQYF
>TRBJ2-7|NA|TRBV7-2
TGTGCCAGCAGCGGGGGGAAAGGGGTTGGCGAGCAGTACTTC
CASSGGKGVGEQYF
>TRBJ1-1|TRBD1|TRBV28
TGTGCCAGCACCATCGGACAGGGCGGAGGGGCTTTCTTT
CASTIGQGGGAFF
>TRBJ2-7|NA|TRBV4-1
TGCGCCAGCAGCCAAGATTCTAGCGTCGAGCAGTACTTC
CASSQDSSVEQYF
>TRBJ2-5|NA|TRBV30
TGTGCCTGGAGACAGGTAGAGACCCAGTACTTC
CAWRQVETQYF
>TRBJ1-1|NA|TRBV30
TGTGCCTGGGCCAATTCGGACAACACTGAAGATTTCTTT
CAWANSDNTEDFF
>TRBJ1-3|NA|TRBV28
TGTGCCAGCAGTTTAAAGGCGGTCGGAAACACCATATATTTT
CASSLKAVGNTIYF
>TRBJ1-1|NA|TRBV4-2
TGTGCCAGCAGTGATGCTACACGACAATATGTCGACACTGAAGCTTTCTTT
CASSDATRQYVDTEAFF
>TRBJ1-2|TRBD1|TRBV9
TGTGCCAGCAGCAGAGGACTGGGACAGCTCTATGGCTACACCTTC
CASSRGLGQLYGYTF
>TRBJ2-7|NA|TRBV4-2
TGTGCCAGCAGCCAAGACAGGGGCGTCTGGGAGGGGCAGTACTTC
CASSQDRGVWEGQYF